The sequence of this TCR beta chain was determined in a study of circulating and synovial CD4+ cells in juvenile arthritis. TCRdb's table, derived via immunoSEQ multiplex PCR, lists solely in-frame clones and lacks some. Among over 30,000 clones listed, about 95% were seen once. CDR3 length equals 13 residues. V lost 5 bases to trimming and J lost 11 bases, with 15 bases between them. The germline gives CDR1 KGHSH, CDR2 LQKENI. This receptor was taken from a human donor with juvenile idiopathic arthritis. The source material was CD4+ T cells from blood. The V and J genes are TRBV18 and TRBJ1-4; D not certain. The DNA for the CDR3 is TGTGCCAGCTCATCCTCCGGTGGAGGCAAACTGTTTTTT. It codes for CASSSSGGGKLFF.